The 2 T cell receptor beta chains reported below all come from one sample, sequenced in a study of blood T cell repertoires in COVID-19. Only in-frame clones appear in the TCRdb table, and some are missing; sequencing was by immunoSEQ multiplex PCR. The profile shows approximately 240,000 clones, approximately 82% of them singletons. Sequencing was done on a sample of peripheral blood. The receptors stem from a middle-aged woman who had recovered from COVID-19.

V usage is TRBV4-3 and J usage is TRBJ2-7; 8 bases line up with TRBD1. V was clipped by 0 bases and J by 4 bases; unmatched bases: 8. The CDR3 runs 16 residues. The germline gives CDR1 LGHNA, CDR2 YSLEER. CDR3 DNA sequence: TGCGCCAGCAGCCAAGATCTTCAGGGGGCACGATACGAGCAGTACTTC. Translated: CASSQDLQGARYEQYF.

This chain links TRBV7-9 with TRBJ2-2; D perhaps matches TRBD2 (6 bases). The V gene's germline CDR1 is SEHNR and CDR2 FQNEAQ (reference sequence). The CDR3 totals 18 residues. Trimming removed 5 bases at V and 1 base at J, with 20 bases between. CDR3 coding DNA: TGTGCCAGCAGCAATCGCGATCGGGACTCCCTGAACACCGGGGAGCTGTTTTTT. It codes for CASSNRDRDSLNTGELFF.